The rows below give T cell receptor beta chains drawn from one sample of a study of blood T cell repertoires in COVID-19. The protocol was immunoSEQ multiplex PCR, while the TCRdb copy is restricted to in-frame clones and leaves out a portion. The data contain 25,000 to 30,000 clones, nearly 90% of them singletons. Source material: peripheral blood. All receptors derive from a man in his 70s with acute or convalescent COVID-19. The CDR3 runs from the conserved cysteine through the conserved F or W. The D gene is left open where the match is weak. Not all rows give a size; the values are once, few, many and, for expanded clones, a class.

>NA|14|TRBJ2-5|TRBV28|NA
CASSLVGVSETQYF
TGTGCCAGCAGTTTAGTAGGAGTCAGTGAGACCCAGTACTTC
>NA|15|TRBJ2-7|TRBV7-9|NA
CASSSRRVSSYEQYF
TGTGCCAGCAGCTCCCGACGGGTCAGCTCCTACGAGCAGTACTTC
>NA|14|TRBJ1-2|TRBV11-2|NA
CASSYGSGRGGYTF
TGTGCCAGCAGCTATGGCTCAGGGCGGGGTGGCTACACCTTC
>NA|13|TRBJ2-1|TRBV4-3|NA
CASSQDRRLVQFF
TGCGCCAGCAGCCAAGATCGGCGGTTGGTGCAGTTCTTC
>NA|14|TRBJ2-7|TRBV19|NA
CASSRSGGLPEQYF
TGTGCCAGTAGTCGTTCCGGCGGTCTGCCCGAGCAGTACTTC
>NA|12|TRBJ1-4|TRBV29-1|NA
CSAGKGDEKLFF
TGCAGCGCCGGGAAGGGGGACGAAAAACTGTTTTTT
>once|17|TRBJ2-3|TRBV5-1|TRBD2
CASSWALAGGTTDTQYF
TGCGCCAGCAGCTGGGCCCTAGCGGGAGGGACCACAGATACGCAGTATTTT
>NA|18|TRBJ1-5|TRBV19|NA
CASSINDGTAGFNQPQHF
TGTGCCAGTAGTATAAATGATGGGACTGCGGGGTTCAATCAGCCCCAGCATTTT
>NA|16|TRBJ2-3|TRBV6-2/TRBV6-3|NA
CASSQGLALGTDTQYF
TGTGCCAGCAGCCAGGGGCTCGCCCTAGGCACAGATACGCAGTATTTT
>NA|15|TRBJ2-5|TRBV21-1|NA
CASSKTALARETQYF
TGTGCCAGCAGCAAAACGGCCCTAGCGAGGGAGACCCAGTACTTC
>NA|15|TRBJ2-3|TRBV27|TRBD1
CASSLSGTGWDTQYF
TGTGCCAGCAGTTTATCCGGGACAGGGTGGGATACGCAGTATTTT
>NA|15|TRBJ2-1|TRBV7-2|NA
CASSLPGMTYNEQFF
TGTGCCAGCAGCTTACCGGGGATGACCTACAATGAGCAGTTCTTC
>NA|15|TRBJ2-2|TRBV7-8|NA
CASSLAQASTGELFF
TGTGCCAGCAGCTTAGCCCAGGCCAGCACCGGGGAGCTGTTTTTT
>NA|15|TRBJ2-5|TRBV28|TRBD2
CASSLAGGGGETQYF
TGTGCCAGCAGTTTGGCGGGAGGAGGCGGAGAGACCCAGTACTTC
>NA|20|TRBJ1-4|TRBV19|NA
CASSTQKTPPAGYTNEKLFF
TGTGCCAGTAGTACCCAGAAAACCCCCCCCGCGGGGTACACTAATGAAAAACTGTTTTTT
>NA|14|TRBJ1-4|TRBV6-5|NA
CASSRGWANEKLFF
TGTGCCAGCAGTAGAGGGTGGGCTAATGAAAAACTGTTTTTT
>NA|14|TRBJ2-3|TRBV3-1/TRBV3-2|NA
CASSHRTVGDTQYF
TGTGCCAGCAGCCATAGGACAGTAGGGGATACGCAGTATTTT
>NA|14|TRBJ1-1|TRBV5-1|TRBD1
CASSLAGTGAEAFF
TGCGCCAGCAGCTTGGCGGGGACAGGGGCTGAAGCTTTCTTT
>once|13|TRBJ1-5|TRBV6-5|NA
CASTRGEDQPQHF
TGTGCCAGCACCCGAGGCGAAGATCAGCCCCAGCATTTT
>NA|15|TRBJ1-2|TRBV2|TRBD1
CASSEIRGPPYGYTF
TGTGCCAGCAGTGAAATCAGGGGGCCACCCTATGGCTACACCTTC
>once|15|TRBJ2-1|TRBV5-1|TRBD1
CASSPGQGSYNEQFF
TGCGCCAGCAGCCCCGGACAGGGTTCCTACAATGAGCAGTTCTTC
>once|14|TRBJ2-7|TRBV19|NA
CASSMSIQGVWQYF
TGTGCCAGTAGTATGTCGATCCAAGGGGTTTGGCAGTACTTC
>NA|14|TRBJ2-7|TRBV6-1|TRBD1
CASSDPGQGHEQYF
TGTGCCAGCAGTGACCCGGGACAGGGCCACGAGCAGTACTTC
>NA|13|TRBJ1-2|TRBV10-3|NA
CAITDEGGYGYTF
TGTGCCATCACTGACGAGGGTGGCTATGGCTACACCTTC
>few|15|TRBJ2-7|TRBV10-3|NA
CAISESGDRAYEQYF
TGTGCCATCAGTGAGTCAGGAGACAGAGCATACGAGCAGTACTTC
>NA|15|TRBJ1-3|TRBV15|NA
CATSSTGFSGNTIYF
TGTGCCACCAGCAGTACAGGATTCTCTGGAAACACCATATATTTT
>NA|15|TRBJ1-2|TRBV3-1/TRBV3-2|NA
CASSQSGTPNYGYTF
TGTGCCAGCAGCCAGAGCGGGACACCTAACTATGGCTACACCTTC
>NA|14|TRBJ2-2|TRBV3-1/TRBV3-2|NA
CASREQGGTGELFF
TGTGCCAGCAGAGAACAGGGAGGGACCGGGGAGCTGTTTTTT
>NA|14|TRBJ1-5|TRBV7-2|NA
CASSFSWGDQPQHF
TGTGCCAGCAGCTTCTCCTGGGGCGATCAGCCCCAGCATTTT
>few|14|TRBJ2-7|TRBV7-2|TRBD1
CASRTGQPSYEQYF
TGTGCCAGCAGAACGGGACAGCCATCCTACGAGCAGTACTTC
>NA|15|TRBJ2-1|TRBV11-2|TRBD2
CASSLTSGIYNEQFF
TGTGCCAGCAGCTTAACTAGCGGGATCTACAATGAGCAGTTCTTC